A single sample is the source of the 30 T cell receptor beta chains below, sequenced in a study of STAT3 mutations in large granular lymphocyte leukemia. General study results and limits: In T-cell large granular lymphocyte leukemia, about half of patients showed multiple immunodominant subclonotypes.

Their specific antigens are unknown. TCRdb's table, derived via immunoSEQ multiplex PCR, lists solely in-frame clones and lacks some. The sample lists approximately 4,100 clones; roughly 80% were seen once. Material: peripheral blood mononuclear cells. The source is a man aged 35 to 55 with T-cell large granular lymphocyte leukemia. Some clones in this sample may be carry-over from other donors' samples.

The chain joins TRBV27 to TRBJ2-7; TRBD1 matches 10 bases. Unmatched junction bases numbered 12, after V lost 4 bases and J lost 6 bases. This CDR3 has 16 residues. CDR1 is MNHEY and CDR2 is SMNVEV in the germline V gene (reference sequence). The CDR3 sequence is CASSWGQGSLATEQYF. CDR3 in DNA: TGTGCCAGCAGTTGGGGACAGGGGTCTTTGGCTACCGAGCAGTACTTC.

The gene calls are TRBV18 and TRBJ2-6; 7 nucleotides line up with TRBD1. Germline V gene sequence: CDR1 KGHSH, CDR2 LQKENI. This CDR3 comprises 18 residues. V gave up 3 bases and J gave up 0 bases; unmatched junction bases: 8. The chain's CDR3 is CASSPLTGYVSGANVLTF. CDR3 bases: TGTGCCAGCTCACCCCTGACAGGGTATGTCTCTGGGGCCAACGTCCTGACTTTC.

CDR3 sequence: CASSQDSGGGNIQYF. CDR3 coding DNA: TGCGCCAGCAGCCAAGACTCAGGGGGCGGAAACATTCAGTACTTC. The chain links TRBV4-1 to TRBJ2-4; TRBD1 matches at 8 bases. Germline CDR1 MGHRA, CDR2 YSYEKL. The J segment lost 6 bases and the V segment lost 0 bases, leaving 4 bases of the junction unmatched. This CDR3 region has 15 residues.

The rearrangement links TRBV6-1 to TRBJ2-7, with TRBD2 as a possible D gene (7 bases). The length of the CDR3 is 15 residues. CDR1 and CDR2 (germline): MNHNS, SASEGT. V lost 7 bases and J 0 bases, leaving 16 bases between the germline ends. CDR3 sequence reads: CASTYGGTNSYEQYF. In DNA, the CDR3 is TGTGCCAGCACCTACGGGGGGACAAACTCCTACGAGCAGTACTTC.

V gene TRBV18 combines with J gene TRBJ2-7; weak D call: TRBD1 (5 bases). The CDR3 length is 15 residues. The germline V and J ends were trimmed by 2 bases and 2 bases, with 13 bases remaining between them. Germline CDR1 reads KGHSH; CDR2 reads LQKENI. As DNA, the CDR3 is TGTGCCAGCTCACCAGAAAGGGGCGGTCCCTACGAGCAGTACTTC. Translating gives CASSPERGGPYEQYF.

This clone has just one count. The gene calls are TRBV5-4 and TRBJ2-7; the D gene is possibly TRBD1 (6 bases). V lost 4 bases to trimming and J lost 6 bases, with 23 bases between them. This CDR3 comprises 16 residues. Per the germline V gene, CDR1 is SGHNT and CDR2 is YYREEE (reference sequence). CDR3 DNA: TGTGCCAGCAGCCCGCGTGGGGGCAGGCTGAACTCCGAGCAGTACTTC. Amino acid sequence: CASSPRGGRLNSEQYF.

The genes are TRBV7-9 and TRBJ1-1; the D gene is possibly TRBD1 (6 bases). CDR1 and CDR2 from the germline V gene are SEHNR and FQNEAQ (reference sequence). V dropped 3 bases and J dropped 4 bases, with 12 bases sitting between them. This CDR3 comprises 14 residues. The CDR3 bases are TGTGCCAGCAGCTTGGGGGGCCTGGGCACTGAAGCTTTCTTT. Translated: CASSLGGLGTEAFF.

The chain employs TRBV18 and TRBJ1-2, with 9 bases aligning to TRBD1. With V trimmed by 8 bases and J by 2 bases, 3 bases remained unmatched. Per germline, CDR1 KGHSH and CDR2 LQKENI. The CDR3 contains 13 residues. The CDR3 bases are TGTGCCAGCAGACAGGGGGACAACTATGGCTACACCTTC. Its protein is CASRQGDNYGYTF. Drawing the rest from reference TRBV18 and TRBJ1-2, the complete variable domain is NAGVMQNPRHLVRRRGQEARLRCSPMKGHSHVYWYRQLPEEGLKFMVYLQKENIIDESGMPKERFSAEFPKEGPSILRIQQVVRGDSAAYFCASRQGDNYGYTFGSGTRLTVV.

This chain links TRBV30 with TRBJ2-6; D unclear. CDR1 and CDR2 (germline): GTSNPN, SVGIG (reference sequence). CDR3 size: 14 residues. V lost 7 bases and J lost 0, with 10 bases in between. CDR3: CASRRHSGANVLTF. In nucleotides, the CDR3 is TGTGCCTCGAGACGCCACTCTGGGGCCAACGTCCTGACTTTC.

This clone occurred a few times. CDR3 residues: CASSAQGRDTEAFF. The CDR3, as DNA: TGTGCCAGCAGTGCACAGGGACGGGACACTGAAGCTTTCTTT. This sequence joins TRBV25-1 and TRBJ1-1; D may be TRBD1 (6 bases). The germline gives CDR1 MGHDK, CDR2 SYGVNS. Trimming removed 4 bases from V and 3 bases from J, with 12 bases in between. The CDR3 sequence is 14 residues long.

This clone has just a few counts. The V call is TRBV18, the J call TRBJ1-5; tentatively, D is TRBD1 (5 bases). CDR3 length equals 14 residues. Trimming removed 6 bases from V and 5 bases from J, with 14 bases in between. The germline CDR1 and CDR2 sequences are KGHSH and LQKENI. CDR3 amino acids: CASSFDRTDQPQHF. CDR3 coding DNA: TGTGCCAGCTCGTTCGACAGAACCGATCAGCCCCAGCATTTT.

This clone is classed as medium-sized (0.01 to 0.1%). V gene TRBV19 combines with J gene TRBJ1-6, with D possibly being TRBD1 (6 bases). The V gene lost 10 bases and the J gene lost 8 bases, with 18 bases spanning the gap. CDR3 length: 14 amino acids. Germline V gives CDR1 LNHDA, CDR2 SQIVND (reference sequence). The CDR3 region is CATADSGRYSPLHF. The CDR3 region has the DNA TGTGCCACGGCGGACAGCGGTCGATATTCACCCCTCCACTTT.

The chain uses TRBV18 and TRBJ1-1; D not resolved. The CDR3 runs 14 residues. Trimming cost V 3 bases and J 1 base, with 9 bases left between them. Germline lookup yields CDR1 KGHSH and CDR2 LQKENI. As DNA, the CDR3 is TGTGCCAGCTCACCCGGACGGTGGAACACTGAAGCTTTCTTT. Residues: CASSPGRWNTEAFF.

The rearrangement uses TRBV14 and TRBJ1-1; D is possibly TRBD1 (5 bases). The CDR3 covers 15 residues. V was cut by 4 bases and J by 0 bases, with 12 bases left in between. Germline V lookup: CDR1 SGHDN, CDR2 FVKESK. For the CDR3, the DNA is TGTGCCAGCAGCCGAGCCGGGGCCCTGAACACTGAAGCTTTCTTT. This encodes CASSRAGALNTEAFF.

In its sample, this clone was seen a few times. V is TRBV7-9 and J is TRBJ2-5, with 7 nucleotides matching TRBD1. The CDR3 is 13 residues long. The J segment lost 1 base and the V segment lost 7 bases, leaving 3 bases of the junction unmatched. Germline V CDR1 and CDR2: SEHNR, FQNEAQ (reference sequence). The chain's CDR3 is CASTYRGQETQYF. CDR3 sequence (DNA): TGTGCCAGCACTTACAGGGGCCAAGAGACCCAGTACTTC.

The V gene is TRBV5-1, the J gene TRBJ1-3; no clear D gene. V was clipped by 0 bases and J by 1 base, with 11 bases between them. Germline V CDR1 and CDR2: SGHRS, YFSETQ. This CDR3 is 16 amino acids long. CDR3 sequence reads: CASSLGADLSGNTIYF. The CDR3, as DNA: TGCGCCAGCAGCTTGGGGGCAGATTTGTCTGGAAACACCATATATTTT.

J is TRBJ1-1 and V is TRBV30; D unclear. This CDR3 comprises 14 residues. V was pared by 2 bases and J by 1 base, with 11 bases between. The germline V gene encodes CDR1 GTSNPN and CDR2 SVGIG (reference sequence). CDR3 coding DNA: TGTGCCTGGAGTAACGGGCTTTCGAACACTGAAGCTTTCTTT. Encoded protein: CAWSNGLSNTEAFF.

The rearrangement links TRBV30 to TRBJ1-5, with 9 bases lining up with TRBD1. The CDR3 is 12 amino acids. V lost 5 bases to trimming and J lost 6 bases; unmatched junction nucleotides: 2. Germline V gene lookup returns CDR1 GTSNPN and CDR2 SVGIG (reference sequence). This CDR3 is CAWGQGSQPQHF. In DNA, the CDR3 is TGTGCCTGGGGACAGGGGAGTCAGCCCCAGCATTTT.

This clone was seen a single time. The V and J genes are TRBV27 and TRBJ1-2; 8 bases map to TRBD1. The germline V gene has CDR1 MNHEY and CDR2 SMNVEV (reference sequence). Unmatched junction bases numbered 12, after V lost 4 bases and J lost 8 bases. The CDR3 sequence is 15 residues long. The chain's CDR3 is CASSSRLTGVWGYTF. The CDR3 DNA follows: TGTGCCAGCAGTTCCCGGTTGACAGGGGTTTGGGGCTACACCTTC.

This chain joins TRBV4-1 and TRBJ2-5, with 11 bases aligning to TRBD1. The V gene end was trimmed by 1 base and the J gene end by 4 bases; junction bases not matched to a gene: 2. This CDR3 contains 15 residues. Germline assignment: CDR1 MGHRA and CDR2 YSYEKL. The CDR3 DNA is TGCGCCAGCAGCCAAGGGGACAGGGGGACAGAGACCCAGTACTTC. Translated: CASSQGDRGTETQYF.

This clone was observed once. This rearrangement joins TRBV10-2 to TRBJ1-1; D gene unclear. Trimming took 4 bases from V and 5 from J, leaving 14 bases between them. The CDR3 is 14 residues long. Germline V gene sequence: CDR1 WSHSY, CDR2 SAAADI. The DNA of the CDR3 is TGCGCCAGCAGTGGGGAGACAACGTTGACTGAAGCTTTCTTT. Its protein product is CASSGETTLTEAFF.

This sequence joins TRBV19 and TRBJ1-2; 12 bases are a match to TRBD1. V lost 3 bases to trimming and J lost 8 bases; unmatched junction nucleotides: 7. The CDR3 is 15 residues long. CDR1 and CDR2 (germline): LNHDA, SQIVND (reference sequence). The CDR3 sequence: CASSILGQGADGYTF. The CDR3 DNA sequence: TGTGCCAGTAGTATCCTGGGACAGGGGGCGGACGGCTACACCTTC.

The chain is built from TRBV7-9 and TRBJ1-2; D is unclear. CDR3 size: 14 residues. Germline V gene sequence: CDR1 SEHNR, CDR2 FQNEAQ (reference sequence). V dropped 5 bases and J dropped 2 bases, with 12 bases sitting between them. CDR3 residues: CASSPDQENYGYTF. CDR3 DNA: TGTGCCAGCAGCCCCGATCAGGAAAACTATGGCTACACCTTC.

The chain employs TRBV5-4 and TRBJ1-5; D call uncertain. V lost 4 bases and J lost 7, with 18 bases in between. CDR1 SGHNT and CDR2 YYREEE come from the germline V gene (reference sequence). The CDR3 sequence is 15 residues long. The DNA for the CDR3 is TGTGCCAGCAGCACGTTCGCGGAGATTCGGCAGCCCCAGCATTTT. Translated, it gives CASSTFAEIRQPQHF.

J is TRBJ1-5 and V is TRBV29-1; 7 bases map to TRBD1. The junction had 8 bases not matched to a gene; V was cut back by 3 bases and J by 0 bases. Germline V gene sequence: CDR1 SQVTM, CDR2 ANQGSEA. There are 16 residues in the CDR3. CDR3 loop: CSVERGRGYSNQPQHF. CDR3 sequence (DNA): TGCAGCGTTGAGAGGGGGCGCGGGTATAGCAATCAGCCCCAGCATTTT.

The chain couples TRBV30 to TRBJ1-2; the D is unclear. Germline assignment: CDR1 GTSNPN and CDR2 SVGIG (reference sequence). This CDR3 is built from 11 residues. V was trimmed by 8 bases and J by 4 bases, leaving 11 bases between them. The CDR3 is CAGRLFYGYTF. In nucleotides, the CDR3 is TGTGCCGGCAGGCTATTCTATGGCTACACCTTC.

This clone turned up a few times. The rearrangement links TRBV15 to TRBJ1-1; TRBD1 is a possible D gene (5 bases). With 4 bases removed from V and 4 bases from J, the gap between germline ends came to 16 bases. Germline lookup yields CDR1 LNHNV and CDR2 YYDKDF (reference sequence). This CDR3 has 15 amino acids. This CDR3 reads CATSTGGFAGTEAFF. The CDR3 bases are TGTGCCACCAGCACCGGGGGGTTTGCGGGCACTGAAGCTTTCTTT. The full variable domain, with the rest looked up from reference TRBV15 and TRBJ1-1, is DAMVIQNPRYQVTQFGKPVTLSCSQTLNHNVMYWYQQKSSQAPKLLFHYYDKDFNNEADTPDNFQSRRPNTSFCFLDIRSPGLGDTAMYLCATSTGGFAGTEAFFGQGTRLTVV.

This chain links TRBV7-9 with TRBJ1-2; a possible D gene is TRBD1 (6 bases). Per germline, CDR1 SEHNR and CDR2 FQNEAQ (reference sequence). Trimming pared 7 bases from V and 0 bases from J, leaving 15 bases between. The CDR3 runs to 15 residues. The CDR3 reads CASTPRTGSNYGYTF. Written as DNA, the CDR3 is TGTGCCAGCACCCCTCGAACAGGGTCTAACTATGGCTACACCTTC.

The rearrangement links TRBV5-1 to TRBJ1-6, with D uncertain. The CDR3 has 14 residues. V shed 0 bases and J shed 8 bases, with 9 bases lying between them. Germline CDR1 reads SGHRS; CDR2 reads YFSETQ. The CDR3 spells CASSLARMDSPLHF. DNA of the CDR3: TGCGCCAGCAGCTTGGCCAGGATGGATTCACCCCTCCACTTT.

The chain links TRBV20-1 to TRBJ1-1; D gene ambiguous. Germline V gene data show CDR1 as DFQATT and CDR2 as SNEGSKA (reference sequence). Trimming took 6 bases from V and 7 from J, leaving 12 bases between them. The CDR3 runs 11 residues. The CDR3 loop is CSAYSRSEAFF. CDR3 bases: TGCAGTGCCTACAGCAGGAGTGAAGCTTTCTTT.